This T cell receptor (beta chain) originates from a study of blood T cell repertoires in COVID-19. Libraries were prepared by immunoSEQ multiplex PCR; TCRdb keeps only in-frame clonotypes and omits some of them. The table shows over 200,000 clones, with 80% to 90% occurring only once. The TCR originated in a woman aged 25 to 45 who had been exposed to COVID-19. Sequenced sample: PBMCs or T cells enriched from blood (not recorded which).

The CDR3, as DNA: TGTGCCAGCAGCCGACTCGAAGGCTACACCTTC. This codes for CASSRLEGYTF. The chain joins TRBV9 to TRBJ1-2; D gene ambiguous. This CDR3 contains 11 residues. Between the trimmed V and J ends, which lost 4 bases and 8 bases, there was a span of 9 bases. Germline V gene lookup returns CDR1 SGDLS and CDR2 YYNGEE.